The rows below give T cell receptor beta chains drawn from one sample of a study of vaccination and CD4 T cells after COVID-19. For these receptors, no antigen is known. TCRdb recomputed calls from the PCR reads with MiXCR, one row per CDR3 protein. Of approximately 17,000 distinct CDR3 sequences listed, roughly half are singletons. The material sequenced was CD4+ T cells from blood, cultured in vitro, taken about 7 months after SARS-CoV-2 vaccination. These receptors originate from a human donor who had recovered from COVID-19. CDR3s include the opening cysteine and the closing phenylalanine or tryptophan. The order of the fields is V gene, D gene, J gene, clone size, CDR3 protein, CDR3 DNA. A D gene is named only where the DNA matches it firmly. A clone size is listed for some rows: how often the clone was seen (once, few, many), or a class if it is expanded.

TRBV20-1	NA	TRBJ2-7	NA	CSARGKPGTSSYEQYF	TGCAGTGCTAGAGGGAAACCCGGGACTTCTTCCTACGAGCAGTACTTC
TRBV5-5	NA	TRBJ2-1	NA	CASSFLVWNEQFF	TGTGCCAGCAGCTTCCTAGTTTGGAATGAGCAGTTCTTC
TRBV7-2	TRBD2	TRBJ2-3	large	CASSLGQAGRYPDTQYF	TGTGCCAGCAGCTTAGGTCAAGCGGGGAGATATCCAGATACGCAGTATTTT
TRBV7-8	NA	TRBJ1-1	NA	CASSLGDENTEAFF	TGTGCCAGCAGCTTAGGGGACGAGAACACTGAAGCTTTCTTT
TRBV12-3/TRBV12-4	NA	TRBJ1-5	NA	CASSSLGQPQHF	TGTGCCAGCAGTTCGTTAGGGCAGCCCCAGCATTTT
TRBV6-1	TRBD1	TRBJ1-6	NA	CASRGGQGEPPLHF	TGTGCCAGCAGGGGGGGACAGGGGGAACCACCCCTCCACTTT
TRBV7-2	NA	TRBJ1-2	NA	CASSLGSGLGSYTF	TGTGCCAGCAGCTTAGGGTCGGGGCTTGGGAGCTACACCTTC
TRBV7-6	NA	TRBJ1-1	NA	CASSPPTVVNTEAFF	TGTGCCAGCAGCCCGCCGACAGTTGTGAACACTGAAGCTTTCTTT
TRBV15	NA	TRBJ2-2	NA	CATSRDGWVTGELFF	TGTGCCACCAGCAGAGATGGTTGGGTCACCGGGGAGCTGTTTTTT
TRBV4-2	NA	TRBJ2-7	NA	CASSQDPGALRWQYF	TGTGCCAGCAGCCAAGATCCTGGGGCTTTGCGTTGGCAGTACTTC
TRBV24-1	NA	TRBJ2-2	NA	CATSGRNTGELFF	TGTGCCACTTCGGGACGGAACACCGGGGAGCTGTTTTTT
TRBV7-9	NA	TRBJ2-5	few	CASSSGTVQTGETQYF	TGTGCCAGCAGCTCAGGGACTGTCCAGACGGGGGAGACCCAGTACTTC
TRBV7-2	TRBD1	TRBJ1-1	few	CASSEDRAQMNTEAFF	TGTGCCAGCAGCGAAGACAGGGCACAGATGAACACTGAAGCTTTCTTT
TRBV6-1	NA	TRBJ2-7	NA	CASTKYGWSYEQYF	TGTGCCAGCACTAAGTATGGGTGGTCCTACGAGCAGTACTTC
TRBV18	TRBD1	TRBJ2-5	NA	CASSHGTGSTVGYF	TGTGCCAGCTCACACGGGACAGGGTCTACCGTGGGGTACTTC
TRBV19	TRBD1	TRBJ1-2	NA	CASSRTRQGAYGYTF	TGTGCCAGTAGCAGGACCCGACAGGGGGCCTATGGCTACACCTTC
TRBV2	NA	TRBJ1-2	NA	CASSEEGNYGYTF	TGTGCCAGCAGTGAAGAGGGTAACTATGGCTACACCTTC
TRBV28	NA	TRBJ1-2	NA	CASSDINYGYTF	TGTGCCAGCAGTGACATAAACTATGGCTACACCTTC
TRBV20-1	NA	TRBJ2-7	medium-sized	CSALLRYEQYF	TGCAGTGCCCTGCTGCGGTACGAGCAGTACTTC
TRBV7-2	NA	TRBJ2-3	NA	CASSPGSIGDTQYF	TGTGCCAGCAGCCCTGGCTCGATCGGAGATACGCAGTATTTT
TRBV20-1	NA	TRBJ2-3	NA	CSSLLSGGATDTQYF	TGCAGCTCCCTTCTATCCGGGGGAGCCACAGATACGCAGTATTTT
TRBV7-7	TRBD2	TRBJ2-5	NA	CASSLVPGLAGEETQYF	TGTGCTAGCAGCTTAGTTCCGGGACTAGCGGGAGAAGAGACCCAGTACTTC
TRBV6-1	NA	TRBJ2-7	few	CASTPTGTATYEQYF	TGTGCCAGCACCCCTACCGGGACTGCGACCTACGAGCAGTACTTC
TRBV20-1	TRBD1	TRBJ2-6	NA	CSARAGTGGGYSGANVLTF	TGCAGTGCTCGGGCCGGGACAGGGGGCGGATATTCTGGGGCCAACGTCCTGACTTTC
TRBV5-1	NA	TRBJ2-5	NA	CASSLGHPGETQYF	TGCGCCAGCAGCCTAGGACACCCCGGTGAGACCCAGTACTTC
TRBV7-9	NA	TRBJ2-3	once	CASSPRGGNTDTQYF	TGTGCCAGCAGCCCTAGGGGCGGAAACACAGATACGCAGTATTTT
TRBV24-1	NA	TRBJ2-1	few	CATSDRGATGNEQFF	TGTGCCACCAGTGATCGGGGGGCTACTGGCAATGAGCAGTTCTTC
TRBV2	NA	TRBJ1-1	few	CASRRDRSVDLDTEAFF	TGTGCCAGCAGAAGAGATCGGTCCGTGGACCTTGACACTGAAGCTTTCTTT
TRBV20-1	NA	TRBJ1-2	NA	CSARDRRGQDRGYTF	TGCAGTGCTAGAGATCGCAGGGGTCAGGACCGGGGCTACACCTTC
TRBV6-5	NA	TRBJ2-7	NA	CASSLPGRYEQYF	TGTGCCAGCAGTTTACCGGGACGCTACGAGCAGTACTTC
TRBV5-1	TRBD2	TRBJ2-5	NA	CASSLAAGGPSETQYF	TGCGCCAGCAGCCTGGCAGCGGGAGGGCCCTCAGAGACCCAGTACTTC
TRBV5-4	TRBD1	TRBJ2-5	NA	CASSVAGTGQETQYF	TGTGCCAGCAGCGTAGCCGGGACAGGGCAAGAGACCCAGTACTTC
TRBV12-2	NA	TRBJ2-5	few	CAPKRGGLDKAPEETQYF	TGTGCACCGAAGAGGGGGGGCCTAGACAAGGCCCCCGAGGAGACCCAGTACTTC
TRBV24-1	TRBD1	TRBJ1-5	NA	CATSDSGTGGNQPQHF	TGTGCCACCAGTGATTCAGGGACAGGGGGCAATCAGCCCCAGCATTTT
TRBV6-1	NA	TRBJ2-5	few	CASIRGREETQYF	TGTGCCAGCATCCGCGGAAGGGAAGAGACCCAGTACTTC
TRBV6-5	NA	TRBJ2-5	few	CASSYKGRVETQYF	TGTGCCAGCAGTTACAAGGGGCGGGTAGAGACCCAGTACTTC
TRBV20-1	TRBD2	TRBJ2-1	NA	CSASGRNNEQFF	TGCAGTGCTAGCGGGAGGAACAATGAGCAGTTCTTC
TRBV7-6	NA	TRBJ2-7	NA	CASTPGVGALEQYF	TGTGCCAGCACCCCAGGGGTAGGGGCACTCGAGCAGTACTTC
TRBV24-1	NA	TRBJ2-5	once	CATSDRTVQETQYF	TGTGCCACCAGTGATCGGACAGTCCAAGAGACCCAGTACTTC
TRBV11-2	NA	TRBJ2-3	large	CASSPGDHTDTQYF	TGTGCCAGCAGCCCAGGGGACCACACAGATACGCAGTATTTT
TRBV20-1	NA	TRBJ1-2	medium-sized	CSARDQTNYGYTF	TGCAGTGCTAGAGACCAGACTAACTATGGCTACACCTTC
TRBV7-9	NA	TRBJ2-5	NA	CASIAVGGETQYF	TGTGCCAGCATCGCGGTGGGGGGAGAGACCCAGTACTTC
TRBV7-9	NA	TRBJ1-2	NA	CASSPDNYGYTF	TGTGCCAGCAGCCCTGACAACTATGGCTACACCTTC
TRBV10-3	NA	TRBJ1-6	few	CAIRQGQDNSPLHF	TGTGCCATCAGGCAGGGCCAGGATAATTCACCCCTCCACTTT
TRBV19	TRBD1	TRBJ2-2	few	CASTTGTGGTGELFF	TGTGCCAGTACTACCGGGACAGGGGGAACCGGGGAGCTGTTTTTT
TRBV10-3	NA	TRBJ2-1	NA	CAIRGTNNEQFF	TGTGCCATCAGGGGAACTAACAATGAGCAGTTCTTC
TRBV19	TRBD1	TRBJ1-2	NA	CASSTRGPNYGYTF	TGTGCCAGTAGTACCAGGGGGCCTAACTATGGCTACACCTTC
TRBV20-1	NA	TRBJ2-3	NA	CSPSPGADTQYF	TGCAGTCCATCACCCGGGGCAGATACGCAGTATTTT
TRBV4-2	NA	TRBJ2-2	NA	CASSPYGRSTGELFF	TGTGCCAGCAGCCCTTATGGACGCTCCACCGGGGAGCTGTTTTTT
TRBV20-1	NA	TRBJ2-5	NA	CSASFRGSQYF	TGCAGTGCTAGTTTCCGGGGGTCCCAGTACTTC
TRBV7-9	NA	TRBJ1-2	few	CASSSKPGHYGYTF	TGTGCCAGCAGCTCGAAGCCGGGACACTATGGCTACACCTTC
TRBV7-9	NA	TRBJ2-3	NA	CASSLEGYTDTQYF	TGTGCCAGCAGCTTAGAAGGGTACACAGATACGCAGTATTTT
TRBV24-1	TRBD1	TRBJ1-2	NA	CATSDAIAGTGYGYTF	TGTGCCACCAGTGATGCAATTGCCGGGACAGGCTATGGCTACACCTTC
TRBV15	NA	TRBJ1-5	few	CATSIFGVGNQPQHF	TGTGCCACCAGCATATTTGGGGTGGGCAATCAGCCCCAGCATTTT